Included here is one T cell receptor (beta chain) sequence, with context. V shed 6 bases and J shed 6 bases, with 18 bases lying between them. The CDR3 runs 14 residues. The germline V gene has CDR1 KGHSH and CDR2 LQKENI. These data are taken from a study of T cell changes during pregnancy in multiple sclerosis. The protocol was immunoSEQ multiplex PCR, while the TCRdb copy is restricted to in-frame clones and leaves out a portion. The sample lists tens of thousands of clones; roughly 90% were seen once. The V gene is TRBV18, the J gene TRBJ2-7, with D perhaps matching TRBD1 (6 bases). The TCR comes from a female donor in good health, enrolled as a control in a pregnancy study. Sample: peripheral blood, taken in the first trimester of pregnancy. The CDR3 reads CASSGVGAFGEQYF. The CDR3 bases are TGTGCCAGCTCCGGAGTGGGGGCTTTTGGCGAGCAGTACTTC.